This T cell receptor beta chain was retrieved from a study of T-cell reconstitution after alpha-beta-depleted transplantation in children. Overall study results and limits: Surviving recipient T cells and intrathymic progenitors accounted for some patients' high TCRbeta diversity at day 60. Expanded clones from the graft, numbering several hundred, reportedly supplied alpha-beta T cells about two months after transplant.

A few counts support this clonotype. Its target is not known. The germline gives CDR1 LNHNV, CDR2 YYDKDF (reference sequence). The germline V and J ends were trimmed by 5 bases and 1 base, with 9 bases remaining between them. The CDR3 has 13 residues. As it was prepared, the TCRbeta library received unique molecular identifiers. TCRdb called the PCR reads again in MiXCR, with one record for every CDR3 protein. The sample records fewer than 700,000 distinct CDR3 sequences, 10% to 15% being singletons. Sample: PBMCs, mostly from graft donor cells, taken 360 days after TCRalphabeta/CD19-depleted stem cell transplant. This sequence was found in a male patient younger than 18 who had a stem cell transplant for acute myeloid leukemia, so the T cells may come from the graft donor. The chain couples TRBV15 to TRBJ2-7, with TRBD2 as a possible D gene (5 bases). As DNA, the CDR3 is TGTGCCACCAGCCCCCGGACTTCCTACGAGCAGTACTTC. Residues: CATSPRTSYEQYF.